This T cell receptor beta chain originates from a study of CD8+CD57+ T cells in acquired aplastic anemia. This clonotype was recorded many times. Profiling that covered TCR beta VDJ and CDR3 relied on genomic DNA as its template. MiXCR, run by TCRdb on the reads, gives a single entry per CDR3 protein. The sample lists about 180,000 distinct CDR3 sequences, just over 45% occurring once. Germline CDR1 KGHDR, CDR2 SFDVKD. The length of the CDR3 is 15 residues. Trimming took 10 bases from V and 2 from J, leaving 17 bases between them. The sequencing input was sorted CD4+, CD8+, or CD8+CD57+ T cells (not recorded which) from PBMCs. The chain couples TRBV24-1 to TRBJ2-1; D gene uncertain. This TCR was sampled from a human donor in good health. As DNA, the CDR3 is TGTGCCACGAGTCCTGCCGAGAGCCCCTACAATGAGCAGTTCTTC. Its protein is CATSPAESPYNEQFF.